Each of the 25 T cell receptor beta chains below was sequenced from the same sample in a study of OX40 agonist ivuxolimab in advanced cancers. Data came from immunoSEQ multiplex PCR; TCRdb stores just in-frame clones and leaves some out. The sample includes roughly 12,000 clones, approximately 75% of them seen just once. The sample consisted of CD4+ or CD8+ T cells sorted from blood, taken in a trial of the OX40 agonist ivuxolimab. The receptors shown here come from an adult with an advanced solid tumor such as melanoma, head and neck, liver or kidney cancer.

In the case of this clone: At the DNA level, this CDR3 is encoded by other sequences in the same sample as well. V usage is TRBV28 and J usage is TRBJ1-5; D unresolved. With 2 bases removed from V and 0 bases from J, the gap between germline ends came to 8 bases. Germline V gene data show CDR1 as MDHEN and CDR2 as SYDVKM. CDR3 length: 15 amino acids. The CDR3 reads CASSLGRYSNQPQHF. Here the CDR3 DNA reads TGTGCCAGCAGTTTAGGCAGGTATAGCAATCAGCCCCAGCATTTT.

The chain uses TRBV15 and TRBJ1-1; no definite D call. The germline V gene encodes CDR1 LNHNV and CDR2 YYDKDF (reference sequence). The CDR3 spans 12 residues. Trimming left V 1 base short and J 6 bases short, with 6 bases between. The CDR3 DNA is TGTGCCACCAGCAGAGGGTCTTCTGAAGCTTTCTTT. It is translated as CATSRGSSEAFF. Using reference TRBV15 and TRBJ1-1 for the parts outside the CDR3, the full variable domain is DAMVIQNPRYQVTQFGKPVTLSCSQTLNHNVMYWYQQKSSQAPKLLFHYYDKDFNNEADTPDNFQSRRPNTSFCFLDIRSPGLGDTAMYLCATSRGSSEAFFGQGTRLTVV.

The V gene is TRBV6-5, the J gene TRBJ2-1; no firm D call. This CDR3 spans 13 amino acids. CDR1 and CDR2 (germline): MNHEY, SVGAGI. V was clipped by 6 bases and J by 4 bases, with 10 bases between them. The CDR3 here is CASSLGIYNEQFF. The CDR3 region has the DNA TGTGCCAGCAGCTTGGGGATATACAATGAGCAGTTCTTC.

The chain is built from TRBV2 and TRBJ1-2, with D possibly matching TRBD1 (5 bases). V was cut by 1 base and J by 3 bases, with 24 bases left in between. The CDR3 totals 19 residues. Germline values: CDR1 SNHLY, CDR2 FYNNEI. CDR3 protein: CASSEGLYLTKGRDYGYTF. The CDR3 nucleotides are TGTGCCAGCAGTGAAGGTCTATATTTAACTAAGGGGCGAGACTATGGCTACACCTTC.

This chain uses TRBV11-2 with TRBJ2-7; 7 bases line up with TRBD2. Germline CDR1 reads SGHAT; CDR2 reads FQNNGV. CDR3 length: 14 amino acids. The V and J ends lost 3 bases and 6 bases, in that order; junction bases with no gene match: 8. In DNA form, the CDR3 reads TGTGCCAGCAGCTTGGGCGGGAGAGGGTCCGAGCAGTACTTC. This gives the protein CASSLGGRGSEQYF.

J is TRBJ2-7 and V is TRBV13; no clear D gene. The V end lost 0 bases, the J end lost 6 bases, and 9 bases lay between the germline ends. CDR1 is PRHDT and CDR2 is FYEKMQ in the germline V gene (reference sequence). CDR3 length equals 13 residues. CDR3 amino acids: CASSLGSPSEQYF. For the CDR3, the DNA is TGTGCCAGCAGCTTAGGTTCTCCCTCCGAGCAGTACTTC.

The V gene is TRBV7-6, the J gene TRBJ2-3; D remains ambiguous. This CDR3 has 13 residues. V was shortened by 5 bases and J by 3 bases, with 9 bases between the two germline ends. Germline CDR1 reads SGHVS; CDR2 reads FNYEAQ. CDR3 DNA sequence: TGTGCCAGCAGCCTTCTAGGGACAGATACGCAGTATTTT. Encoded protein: CASSLLGTDTQYF.

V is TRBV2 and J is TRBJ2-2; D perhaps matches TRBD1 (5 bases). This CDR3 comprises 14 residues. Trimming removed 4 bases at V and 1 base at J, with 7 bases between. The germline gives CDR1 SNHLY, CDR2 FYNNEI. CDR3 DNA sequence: TGTGCCAGCAGTGTCGACAGGAACACCGGGGAGCTGTTTTTT. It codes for CASSVDRNTGELFF.

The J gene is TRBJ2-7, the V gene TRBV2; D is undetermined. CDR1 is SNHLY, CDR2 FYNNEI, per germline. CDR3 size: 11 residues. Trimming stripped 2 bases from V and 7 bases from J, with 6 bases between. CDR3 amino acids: CASSENYEQYF. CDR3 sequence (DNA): TGTGCCAGCAGTGAAAACTATGAGCAGTACTTC. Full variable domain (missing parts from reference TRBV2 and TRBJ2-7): EPEVTQTPSHQVTQMGQEVILRCVPISNHLYFYWYRQILGQKVEFLVSFYNNEISEKSEIFDDQFSVERPDGSNFTLKIRSTKLEDSAMYFCASSENYEQYFGPGTRLTVT.

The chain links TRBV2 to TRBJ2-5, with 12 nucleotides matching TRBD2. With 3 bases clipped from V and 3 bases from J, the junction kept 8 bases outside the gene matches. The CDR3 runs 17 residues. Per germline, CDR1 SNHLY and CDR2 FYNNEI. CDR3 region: CASSDSDRLAGEETQYF. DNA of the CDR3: TGTGCCAGCAGTGATTCGGATCGACTAGCGGGGGAAGAGACCCAGTACTTC.

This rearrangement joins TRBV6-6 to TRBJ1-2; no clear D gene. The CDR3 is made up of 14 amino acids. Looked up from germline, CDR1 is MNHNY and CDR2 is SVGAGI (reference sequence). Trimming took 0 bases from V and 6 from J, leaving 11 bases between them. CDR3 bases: TGTGCCAGCAGTTACTCTGAAGGTTGGGATGGCTACACCTTC. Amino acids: CASSYSEGWDGYTF.

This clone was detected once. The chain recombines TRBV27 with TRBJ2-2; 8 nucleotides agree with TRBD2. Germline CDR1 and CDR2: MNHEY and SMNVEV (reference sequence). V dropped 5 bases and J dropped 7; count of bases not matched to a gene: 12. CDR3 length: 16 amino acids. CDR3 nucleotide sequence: TGTGCCAGCAGTACCGGGGCGGGGGGCTTAAGCGGGGAGCTGTTTTTT. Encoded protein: CASSTGAGGLSGELFF.

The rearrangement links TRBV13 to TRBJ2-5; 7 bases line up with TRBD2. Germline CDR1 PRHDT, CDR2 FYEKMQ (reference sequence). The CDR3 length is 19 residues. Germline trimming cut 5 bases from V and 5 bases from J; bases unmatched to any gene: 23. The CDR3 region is CASSRLMIAEGRGFETQYF. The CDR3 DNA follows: TGTGCCAGCAGCCGACTTATGATAGCGGAGGGGAGGGGTTTTGAGACCCAGTACTTC.

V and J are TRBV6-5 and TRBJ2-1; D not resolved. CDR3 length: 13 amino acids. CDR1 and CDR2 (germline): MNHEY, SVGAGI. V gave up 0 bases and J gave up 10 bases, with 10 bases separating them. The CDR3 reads CASSYSYAKEQFF. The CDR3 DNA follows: TGTGCCAGCAGTTACTCGTACGCCAAAGAGCAGTTCTTC.

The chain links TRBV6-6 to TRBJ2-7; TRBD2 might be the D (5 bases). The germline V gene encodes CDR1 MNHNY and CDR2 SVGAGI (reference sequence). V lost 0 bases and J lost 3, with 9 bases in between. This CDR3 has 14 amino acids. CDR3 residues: CASSYSLRDYEQYF. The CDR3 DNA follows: TGTGCCAGCAGTTACTCACTCCGGGACTACGAGCAGTACTTC.

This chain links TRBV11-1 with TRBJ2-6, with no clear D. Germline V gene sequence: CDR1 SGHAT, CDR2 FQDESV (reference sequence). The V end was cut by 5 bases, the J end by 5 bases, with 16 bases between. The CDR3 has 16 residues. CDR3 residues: CASSSRRQSRANVLTF. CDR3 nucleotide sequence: TGTGCCAGCAGCAGCCGGAGACAAAGTCGGGCCAACGTCCTGACTTTC.

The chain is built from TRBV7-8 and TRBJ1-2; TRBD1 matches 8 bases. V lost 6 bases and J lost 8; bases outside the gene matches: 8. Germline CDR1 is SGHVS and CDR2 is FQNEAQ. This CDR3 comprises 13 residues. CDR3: CASRMDRDTGYTF. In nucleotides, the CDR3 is TGTGCCAGCAGAATGGACAGGGATACAGGCTACACCTTC.

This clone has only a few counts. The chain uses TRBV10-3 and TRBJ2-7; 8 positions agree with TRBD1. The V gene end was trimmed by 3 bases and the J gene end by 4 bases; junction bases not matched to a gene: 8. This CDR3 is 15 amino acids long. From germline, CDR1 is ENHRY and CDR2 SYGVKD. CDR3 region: CAISEESGGNYEQYF. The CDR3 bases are TGTGCCATCAGTGAAGAGTCAGGGGGCAATTACGAGCAGTACTTC.

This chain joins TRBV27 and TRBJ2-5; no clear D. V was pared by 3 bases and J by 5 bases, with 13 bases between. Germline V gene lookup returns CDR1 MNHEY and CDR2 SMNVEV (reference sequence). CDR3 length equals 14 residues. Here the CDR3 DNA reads TGTGCCAGCAGTTTTGGGCCCAGGCCGGAGACCCAGTACTTC. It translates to CASSFGPRPETQYF.

The CDR3 nucleotides are TGTGCCAGCAGCTCCGGACTCGGTAGCACAGATACGCAGTATTTT. As protein: CASSSGLGSTDTQYF. The J gene is TRBJ2-3, the V gene TRBV11-2, with TRBD2 as a possible D gene (5 bases). This CDR3 contains 15 residues. Germline V gene lookup returns CDR1 SGHAT and CDR2 FQNNGV. The V end lost 4 bases, the J end lost 0 bases, and 11 bases lay between the germline ends.

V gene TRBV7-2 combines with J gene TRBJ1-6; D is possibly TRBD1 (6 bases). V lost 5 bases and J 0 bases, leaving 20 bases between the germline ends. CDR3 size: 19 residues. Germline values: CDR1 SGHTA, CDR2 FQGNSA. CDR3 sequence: CASSQREGGLSSYNSPLHF. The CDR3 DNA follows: TGTGCCAGCAGCCAGAGGGAGGGGGGACTAAGCTCCTATAATTCACCCCTCCACTTT.

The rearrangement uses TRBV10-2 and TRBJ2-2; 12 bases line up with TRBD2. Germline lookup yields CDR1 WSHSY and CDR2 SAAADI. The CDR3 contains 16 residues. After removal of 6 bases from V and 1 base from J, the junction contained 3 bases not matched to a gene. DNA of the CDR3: TGCGCCAGCAGGGAGGGACTAGCGGGGAACACCGGGGAGCTGTTTTTT. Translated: CASREGLAGNTGELFF.

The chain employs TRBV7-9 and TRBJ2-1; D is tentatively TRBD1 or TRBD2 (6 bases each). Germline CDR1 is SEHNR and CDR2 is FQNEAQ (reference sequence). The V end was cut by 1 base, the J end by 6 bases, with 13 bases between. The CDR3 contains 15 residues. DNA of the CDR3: TGTGCCAGCAGCTTAGAGGGGGGCCGCGGCAATGAGCAGTTCTTC. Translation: CASSLEGGRGNEQFF.

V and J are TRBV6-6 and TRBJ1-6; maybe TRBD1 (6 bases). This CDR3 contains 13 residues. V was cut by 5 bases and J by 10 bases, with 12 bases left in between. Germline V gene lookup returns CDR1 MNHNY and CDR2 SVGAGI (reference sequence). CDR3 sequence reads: CASSDEGVSPLHF. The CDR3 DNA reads TGTGCCAGCAGTGACGAGGGGGTCTCACCCCTCCACTTT.

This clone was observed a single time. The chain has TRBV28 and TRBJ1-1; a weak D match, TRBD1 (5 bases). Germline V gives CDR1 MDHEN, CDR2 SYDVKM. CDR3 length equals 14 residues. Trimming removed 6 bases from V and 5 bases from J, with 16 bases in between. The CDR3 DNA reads TGTGCCAGCAGGCCGGACATCACGAAGACTGAAGCTTTCTTT. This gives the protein CASRPDITKTEAFF.